Presented here are 24 T cell receptor beta chains from one specimen sequenced in a study of metastatic and nonmetastatic thyroid tumors. Patients had received no treatment of any kind before thyroid surgery. TCRdb recomputed clones from the PCR reads via MiXCR. The sample carries fewer than 15,000 clones, about 23% recorded once. Sequenced sample: blood. The receptor source for this set is a female donor with papillary thyroid cancer or a benign thyroid nodule (not recorded which). Some clones in this sample may be carry-over from other donors' samples.

By sample share, this clone is medium-sized. The same CDR3 arises from other DNA sequences in this sample as well. The chain is built from TRBV2 and TRBJ2-3; D is undetermined. In germline, CDR1 is SNHLY, CDR2 FYNNEI. This CDR3 region has 14 residues. V lost 2 bases and J lost 0, with 6 bases in between. For the CDR3, the DNA is TGTGCCAGCAGTGAAATGGGAAGCACAGATACGCAGTATTTT. Protein product: CASSEMGSTDTQYF. Full variable domain (missing parts from reference TRBV2 and TRBJ2-3): EPEVTQTPSHQVTQMGQEVILRCVPISNHLYFYWYRQILGQKVEFLVSFYNNEISEKSEIFDDQFSVERPDGSNFTLKIRSTKLEDSAMYFCASSEMGSTDTQYFGPGTRLTVL.

This clone was recorded at least ten times. The rearrangement links TRBV5-1 to TRBJ1-4; the D is unclear. The CDR3 has 14 amino acids. Germline lookup yields CDR1 SGHRS and CDR2 YFSETQ. Trimming shortened V by 0 bases and J by 4 bases, and 7 bases separated the two germline ends. The CDR3 spells CASSLGGLNEKLFF. The CDR3, as DNA: TGCGCCAGCAGCTTGGGTGGACTTAATGAAAAACTGTTTTTT.

This clone was detected only a few times. The chain links TRBV6-1 to TRBJ2-2; D is unclear. V was clipped by 4 bases and J by 1 base, with 4 bases between them. The CDR3 spans 13 residues. Germline-derived CDR1 and CDR2 are MNHNS and SASEGT. The CDR3 sequence is CASSVENTGELFF. The CDR3 DNA reads TGTGCCAGCAGTGTAGAGAACACCGGGGAGCTGTTTTTT.

The rearrangement joins TRBV7-2 to TRBJ2-7, with D perhaps TRBD1 (7 bases). The V end lost 5 bases, the J end lost 3 bases, and 14 bases lay between the germline ends. This CDR3 region has 14 residues. Germline-derived CDR1 and CDR2 are SGHTA and FQGNSA. CDR3 DNA: TGTGCCAGCAGCGTCCAGGGGGGAGGCTACGAGCAGTACTTC. Encoded protein: CASSVQGGGYEQYF. Supplemented by reference TRBV7-2 and TRBJ2-7, the full variable domain reads GAGVSQSPSNKVTEKGKDVELRCDPISGHTALYWYRQSLGQGLEFLIYFQGNSAPDKSGLPSDRFSAERTGGSVSTLTIQRTQQEDSAVYLCASSVQGGGYEQYFGPGTRLTVT.

This clone was seen repeatedly, ten times or more. The V gene is TRBV20-1, the J gene TRBJ2-4; TRBD1 matches 8 bases. Per the germline V gene, CDR1 is DFQATT and CDR2 is SNEGSKA (reference sequence). The V gene end was trimmed by 6 bases and the J gene end by 8 bases; junction bases not matched to a gene: 15. The CDR3 is made up of 15 amino acids. This CDR3 reads CSATNIQGARDIQYF. The CDR3, as DNA: TGCAGTGCGACCAATATCCAGGGGGCCCGGGACATTCAGTACTTC.

This clone has at least ten counts. The chain employs TRBV30 and TRBJ1-1; 10 nucleotides align to TRBD1. CDR1 and CDR2 from the germline V gene are GTSNPN and SVGIG (reference sequence). The V gene end was trimmed by 5 bases and the J gene end by 1 base; junction bases not matched to a gene: 19. The CDR3 sequence is 19 residues long. The CDR3: CAWEEGIHRDRGKNTEAFF. The CDR3 bases are TGTGCCTGGGAGGAAGGGATACACCGGGACAGGGGAAAGAACACTGAAGCTTTCTTT.

This chain joins TRBV7-8 and TRBJ2-3, with D uncertain. The CDR3 has 14 amino acids. The ends were cut back, 1 base at V and 2 bases at J, with 7 bases in the middle. From germline, CDR1 is SGHVS and CDR2 FQNEAQ. The CDR3 bases are TGTGCCAGCAGCTTAGATACAAACACAGATACGCAGTATTTT. It specifies CASSLDTNTDTQYF.

This clone was seen a handful of times. The chain joins TRBV28 to TRBJ2-7, with 7 bases fitting TRBD2. The CDR3 sequence is 14 residues long. V lost 3 bases, J lost 5 bases, and 7 bases stayed unmatched. In germline, CDR1 is MDHEN, CDR2 SYDVKM. The CDR3 here is CASSFYGGVHEQYF. DNA of the CDR3: TGTGCCAGCAGTTTTTATGGGGGGGTCCACGAGCAGTACTTC.

In its sample, this clone was seen many times. Possible read error: a much larger clone is one base away. This rearrangement joins TRBV7-6 to TRBJ2-1; TRBD2 matches at 13 bases. The length of the CDR3 is 15 residues. The trim removed 4 bases at V and 8 bases at J, leaving 5 bases unmatched. The germline V gene encodes CDR1 SGHVS and CDR2 FNYEAQ. The CDR3 sequence is CASSSGLAGDDEQFF. CDR3 sequence (DNA): TGTGCCAGCAGCTCAGGACTAGCGGGGGACGATGAGCAGTTCTTC.

Many counts were recorded for this clone. A read error may be the cause here, since a much bigger clone is one base away. The same CDR3 can be traced to other DNA sequences in this sample. V is TRBV20-1 and J is TRBJ1-1; the D gene is possibly TRBD1 (6 bases). This CDR3 contains 14 residues. The V gene's germline CDR1 is DFQATT and CDR2 SNEGSKA (reference sequence). Trimming took off 3 bases at V and 2 bases at J, with 13 bases between the two ends. DNA for the CDR3: TGCAGTGCTAGCGAGGGGACACCCAACACTGAAGCTTTCTTT. It yields the protein CSASEGTPNTEAFF.

This clone was observed many times. The rearrangement joins TRBV11-3 to TRBJ1-1; D unclear. V was shortened by 1 base and J by 0 bases, with 15 bases between the two germline ends. The CDR3 has 17 residues. Germline V gives CDR1 SGHNT, CDR2 YENEEA. Written as DNA, the CDR3 is TGTGCCAGCAGCTTAGTATTCAAGTGGCTTATGAACACTGAAGCTTTCTTT. It codes for CASSLVFKWLMNTEAFF.

This clone occurred many times. This specimen includes other DNA sequences encoding the same CDR3. This chain connects TRBV5-1 to TRBJ1-1; TRBD1 agrees at 8 bases. Unmatched junction bases numbered 7, after V lost 3 bases and J lost 6 bases. Germline loops: CDR1 SGHRS, CDR2 YFSETQ. The CDR3 runs 14 residues. CDR3 nucleotide sequence: TGCGCCAGCAGCTCCAGGACAGGGCCGGCTGAAGCTTTCTTT. It translates to CASSSRTGPAEAFF. Together with reference TRBV5-1 and TRBJ1-1, the CDR3 gives the full variable domain: KAGVTQTPRYLIKTRGQQVTLSCSPISGHRSVSWYQQTPGQGLQFLFEYFSETQRNKGNFPGRFSGRQFSNSRSEMNVSTLELGDSALYLCASSSRTGPAEAFFGQGTRLTVV.

The rearrangement uses TRBV7-6 and TRBJ2-7; 7 bases agree with TRBD1. The germline V gene has CDR1 SGHVS and CDR2 FNYEAQ. There are 14 residues in the CDR3. After removal of 4 bases from V and 6 bases from J, the junction contained 9 bases not matched to a gene. This chain's CDR3 is CASSSAPGQTEQYF. CDR3 sequence (DNA): TGTGCCAGCAGCTCGGCCCCGGGACAGACCGAGCAGTACTTC.

Relative to its sample, this clone is medium-sized. CDR3 DNA sequence: TGTGCCAGCAGTTTGAGTGGTACAGATACGCAGTATTTT. It encodes CASSLSGTDTQYF. The chain couples TRBV12-3 or TRBV12-4 to TRBJ2-3, with unresolved D. The CDR3 loop spans 13 amino acids. V was trimmed by 3 bases and J by 3 bases, leaving 7 bases between them.

The rearrangement joins TRBV15 to TRBJ2-7, with unresolved D. CDR3 length: 14 residues. From germline, CDR1 is LNHNV and CDR2 YYDKDF (reference sequence). Trimming pared 0 bases from V and 2 bases from J, leaving 8 bases between. The CDR3 DNA follows: TGTGCCACCAGCAGAGACCCAGGCCCCTACGAGCAGTACTTC. It yields the protein CATSRDPGPYEQYF.

The chain links TRBV6-1 to TRBJ1-2; 9 nucleotides match TRBD1. Unmatched junction bases numbered 9, after V lost 6 bases and J lost 4 bases. This CDR3 is built from 15 residues. The germline V gene has CDR1 MNHNS and CDR2 SASEGT. The CDR3 reads CASRRQGVHGYGYTF. The CDR3 DNA reads TGTGCCAGCAGACGACAGGGGGTTCATGGCTATGGCTACACCTTC.

In this sample, this clone turned up many times. The chain employs TRBV19 and TRBJ2-3; 9 nucleotides align to TRBD2. The CDR3 is 14 amino acids. The V gene's germline CDR1 is LNHDA and CDR2 SQIVND (reference sequence). J lost 1 base, V lost 5 bases, and 1 base had no gene match. The CDR3 DNA reads as TGTGCCAGTAGTCGCGGGGGGGGCACAGATACGCAGTATTTT. Translating gives CASSRGGGTDTQYF.

This clone is classed as medium-sized. The chain recombines TRBV27 with TRBJ2-7; 10 nucleotides align to TRBD1. The CDR3 is 17 amino acids. Looked up from germline, CDR1 is MNHEY and CDR2 is SMNVEV (reference sequence). J lost 3 bases, V lost 1 base, and 9 bases had no gene match. The CDR3 sequence is CASSLYETGGADYEQYF. DNA of the CDR3: TGTGCCAGCAGTTTATATGAGACAGGGGGCGCCGACTACGAGCAGTACTTC.

This clone was seen repeatedly, ten times or more. V usage is TRBV5-1 and J usage is TRBJ1-1; the D gene is possibly TRBD1 (6 bases). Trimming pared 4 bases from V and 8 bases from J, leaving 9 bases between. Germline V gene lookup returns CDR1 SGHRS and CDR2 YFSETQ. The CDR3 covers 11 residues. CDR3 sequence: CASSQDREAFF. The CDR3 DNA reads as TGCGCCAGCAGCCAGGACAGAGAAGCTTTCTTT.

The V gene is TRBV5-5, the J gene TRBJ2-1; a weak D match, TRBD1 (6 bases). The germline V gene encodes CDR1 SGHKS and CDR2 YYEKEE (reference sequence). V was trimmed by 4 bases and J by 7 bases, leaving 12 bases between them. The CDR3 length is 13 residues. CDR3 amino acids: CASSLWTDNEQFF. CDR3 nucleotides: TGTGCCAGCAGCCTCTGGACAGATAATGAGCAGTTCTTC.

As concerns this clone: At one end the junction does not follow the germline gene, possibly because of a read error. The chain is built from TRBV27 and TRBJ2-2; possible D gene TRBD2, 5 bases. In germline, CDR1 is MNHEY, CDR2 SMNVEV (reference sequence). The CDR3 sequence is 17 residues long. CDR3 region: CASSLSEGSANTGDLFF. The CDR3 DNA is TGTGCCAGCAGTTTATCGGAAGGGAGCGCGAACACCGGGGATCTGTTTTTT.

By share of the sample, this clone is medium-sized. This sequence joins TRBV25-1 and TRBJ2-2, with 12 positions matching TRBD2. The trim removed 3 bases at V and 3 bases at J, leaving 2 bases unmatched. The length of the CDR3 is 16 residues. Germline V gene lookup returns CDR1 MGHDK and CDR2 SYGVNS. The CDR3 region is CASSDTSGGYTGELFF. DNA for the CDR3: TGTGCCAGCAGTGATACTAGCGGGGGGTACACCGGGGAGCTGTTTTTT.

J is TRBJ1-4 and V is TRBV6-2 or TRBV6-3; D is uncertain. Trimming removed 3 bases from V and 12 bases from J, with 8 bases in between. Germline CDR1 reads MNHEY; CDR2 reads SVGEGT. The CDR3 loop spans 11 amino acids. Here the CDR3 reads CASSYEVELFF. The CDR3 DNA sequence: TGTGCCAGCAGTTATGAGGTGGAACTGTTTTTT.

The V and J genes are TRBV6-1 and TRBJ2-6; D is possibly TRBD1 (5 bases). Germline CDR1 MNHNS, CDR2 SASEGT. The CDR3 extends over 15 amino acids. V lost 5 bases, J lost 4 bases, and 12 bases lay in between. CDR3 in amino acids: CASSPGHSGANVLTF. The CDR3 bases are TGTGCCAGCAGTCCTGGACATTCCGGGGCCAACGTCCTGACTTTC.